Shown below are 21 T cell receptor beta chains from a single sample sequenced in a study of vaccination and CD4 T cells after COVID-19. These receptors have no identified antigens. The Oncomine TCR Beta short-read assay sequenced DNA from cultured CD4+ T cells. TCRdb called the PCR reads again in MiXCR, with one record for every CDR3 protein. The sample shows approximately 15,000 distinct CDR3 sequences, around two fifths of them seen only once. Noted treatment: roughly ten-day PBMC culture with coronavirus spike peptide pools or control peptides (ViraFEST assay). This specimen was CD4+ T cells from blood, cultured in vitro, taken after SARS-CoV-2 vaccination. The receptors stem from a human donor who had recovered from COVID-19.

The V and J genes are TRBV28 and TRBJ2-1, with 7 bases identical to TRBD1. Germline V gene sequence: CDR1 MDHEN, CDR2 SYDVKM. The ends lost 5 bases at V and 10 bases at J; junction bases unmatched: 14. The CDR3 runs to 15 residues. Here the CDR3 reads CASSPLQGLVPEQFF. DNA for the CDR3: TGTGCCAGCAGTCCCTTACAGGGGCTTGTTCCCGAGCAGTTCTTC.

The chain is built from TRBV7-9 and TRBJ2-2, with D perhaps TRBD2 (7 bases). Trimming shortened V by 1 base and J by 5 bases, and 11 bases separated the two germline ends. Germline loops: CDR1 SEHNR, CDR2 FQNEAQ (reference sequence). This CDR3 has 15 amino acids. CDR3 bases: TGTGCCAGCAGCTTAGTAGGGAGGGGGACCGGGGAGCTGTTTTTT. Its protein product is CASSLVGRGTGELFF.

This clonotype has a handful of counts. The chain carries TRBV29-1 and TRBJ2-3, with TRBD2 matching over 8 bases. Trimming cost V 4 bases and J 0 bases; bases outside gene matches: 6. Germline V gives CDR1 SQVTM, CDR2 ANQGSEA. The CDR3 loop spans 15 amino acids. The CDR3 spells CSVASTSDSTDTQYF. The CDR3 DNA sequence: TGCAGCGTTGCGTCGACTAGCGATAGCACAGATACGCAGTATTTT.

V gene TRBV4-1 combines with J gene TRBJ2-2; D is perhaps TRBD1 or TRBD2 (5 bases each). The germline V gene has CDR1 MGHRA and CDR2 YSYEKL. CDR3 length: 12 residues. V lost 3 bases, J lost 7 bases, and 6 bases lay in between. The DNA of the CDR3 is TGCGCCAGCAGCCAGGGGGTCGGGGAGCTGTTTTTT. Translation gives CASSQGVGELFF.

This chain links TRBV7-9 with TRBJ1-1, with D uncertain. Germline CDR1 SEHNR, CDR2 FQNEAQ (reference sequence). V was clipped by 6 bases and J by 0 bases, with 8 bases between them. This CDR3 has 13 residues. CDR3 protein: CASSRVLNTEAFF. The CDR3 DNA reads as TGTGCCAGCAGTCGCGTATTGAACACTGAAGCTTTCTTT.

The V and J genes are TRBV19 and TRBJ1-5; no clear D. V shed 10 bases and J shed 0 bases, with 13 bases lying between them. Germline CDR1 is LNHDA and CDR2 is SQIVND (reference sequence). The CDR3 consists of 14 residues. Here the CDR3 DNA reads TGTGCCAATAGCCGAGGGCTTAGCAATCAGCCCCAGCATTTT. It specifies CANSRGLSNQPQHF.

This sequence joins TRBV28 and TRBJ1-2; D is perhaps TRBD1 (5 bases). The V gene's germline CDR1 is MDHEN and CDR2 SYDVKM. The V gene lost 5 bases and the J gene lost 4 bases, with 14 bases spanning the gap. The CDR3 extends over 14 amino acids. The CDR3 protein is CASSLRVGGYGYTF. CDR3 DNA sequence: TGTGCCAGCAGTCTCAGGGTGGGAGGCTATGGCTACACCTTC.

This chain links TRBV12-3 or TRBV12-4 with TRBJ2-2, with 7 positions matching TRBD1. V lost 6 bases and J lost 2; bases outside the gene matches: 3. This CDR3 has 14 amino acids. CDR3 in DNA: TGTGCCAGCAGGGACAGGTCTAACACCGGGGAGCTGTTTTTT. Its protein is CASRDRSNTGELFF.

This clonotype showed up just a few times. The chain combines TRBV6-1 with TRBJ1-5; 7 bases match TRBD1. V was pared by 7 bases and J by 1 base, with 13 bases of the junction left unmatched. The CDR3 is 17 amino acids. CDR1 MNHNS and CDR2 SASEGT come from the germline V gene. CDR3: CASMVRDSFGSNQPQHF. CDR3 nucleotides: TGTGCCAGCATGGTGCGGGACAGCTTTGGGAGCAATCAGCCCCAGCATTTT.

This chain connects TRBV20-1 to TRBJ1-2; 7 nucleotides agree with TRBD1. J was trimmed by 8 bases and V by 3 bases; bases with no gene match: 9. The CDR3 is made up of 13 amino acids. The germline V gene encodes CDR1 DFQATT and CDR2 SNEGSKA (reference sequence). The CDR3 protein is CSARADRDKGYTF. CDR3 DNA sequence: TGCAGTGCTAGGGCTGACAGGGATAAGGGCTACACCTTC.

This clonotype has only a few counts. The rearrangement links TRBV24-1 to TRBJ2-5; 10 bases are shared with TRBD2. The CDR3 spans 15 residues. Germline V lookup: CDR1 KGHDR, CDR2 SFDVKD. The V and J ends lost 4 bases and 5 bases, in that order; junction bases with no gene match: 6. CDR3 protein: CATSELTSGSETQYF. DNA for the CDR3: TGTGCCACCAGTGAATTGACTAGCGGGTCTGAGACCCAGTACTTC.

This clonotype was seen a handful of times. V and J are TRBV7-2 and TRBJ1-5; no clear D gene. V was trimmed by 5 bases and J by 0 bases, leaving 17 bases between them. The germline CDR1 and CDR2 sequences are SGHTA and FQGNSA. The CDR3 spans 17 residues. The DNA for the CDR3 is TGTGCCAGCAGCGAGGGTCCCCCGTCCTATAGCAATCAGCCCCAGCATTTT. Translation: CASSEGPPSYSNQPQHF. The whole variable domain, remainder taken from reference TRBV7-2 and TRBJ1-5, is GAGVSQSPSNKVTEKGKDVELRCDPISGHTALYWYRQSLGQGLEFLIYFQGNSAPDKSGLPSDRFSAERTGGSVSTLTIQRTQQEDSAVYLCASSEGPPSYSNQPQHFGDGTRLSIL.

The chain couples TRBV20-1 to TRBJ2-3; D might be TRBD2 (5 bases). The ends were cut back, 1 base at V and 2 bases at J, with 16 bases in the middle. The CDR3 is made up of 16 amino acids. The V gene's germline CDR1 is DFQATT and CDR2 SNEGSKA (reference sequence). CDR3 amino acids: CSARVWTDYYTDTQYF. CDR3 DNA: TGCAGTGCTAGAGTCTGGACCGACTATTACACAGATACGCAGTATTTT.

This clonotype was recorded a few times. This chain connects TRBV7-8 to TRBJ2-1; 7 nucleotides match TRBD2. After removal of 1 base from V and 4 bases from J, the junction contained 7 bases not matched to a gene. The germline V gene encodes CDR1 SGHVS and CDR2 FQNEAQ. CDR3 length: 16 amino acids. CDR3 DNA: TGTGCCAGCAGCTTAGTTGGGCTAGCGGAGTACAATGAGCAGTTCTTC. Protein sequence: CASSLVGLAEYNEQFF.

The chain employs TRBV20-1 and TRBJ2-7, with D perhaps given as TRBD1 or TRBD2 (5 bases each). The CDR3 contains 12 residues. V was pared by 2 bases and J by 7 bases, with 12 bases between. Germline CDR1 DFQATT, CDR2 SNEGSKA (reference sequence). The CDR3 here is CSARLRGGEQYF. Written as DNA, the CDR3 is TGCAGTGCTAGATTGAGGGGCGGGGAGCAGTACTTC.

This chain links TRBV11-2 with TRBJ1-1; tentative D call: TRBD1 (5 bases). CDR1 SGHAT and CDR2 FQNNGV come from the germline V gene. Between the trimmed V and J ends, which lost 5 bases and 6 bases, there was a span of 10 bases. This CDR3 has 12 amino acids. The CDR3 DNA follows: TGTGCCAGCAGCCATACGACAGCTGAAGCTTTCTTT. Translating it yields CASSHTTAEAFF.

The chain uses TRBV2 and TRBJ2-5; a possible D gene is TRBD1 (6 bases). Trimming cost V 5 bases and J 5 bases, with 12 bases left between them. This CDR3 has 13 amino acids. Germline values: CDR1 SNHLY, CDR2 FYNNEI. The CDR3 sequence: CASSSGDVETQYF. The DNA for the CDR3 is TGTGCCAGCAGTTCAGGGGATGTGGAGACCCAGTACTTC.

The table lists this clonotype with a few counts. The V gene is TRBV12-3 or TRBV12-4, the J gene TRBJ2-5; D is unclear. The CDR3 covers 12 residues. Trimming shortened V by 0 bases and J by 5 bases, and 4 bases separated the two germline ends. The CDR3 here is CASSLAPETQYF. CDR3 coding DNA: TGTGCCAGCAGTTTAGCGCCGGAGACCCAGTACTTC.

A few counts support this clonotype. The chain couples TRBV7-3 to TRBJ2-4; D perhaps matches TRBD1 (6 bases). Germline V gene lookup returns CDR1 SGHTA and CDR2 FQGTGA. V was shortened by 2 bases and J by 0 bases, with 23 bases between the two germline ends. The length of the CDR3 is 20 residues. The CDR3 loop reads CASSLGARQDGLLAKNIQYF. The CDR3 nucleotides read TGTGCCAGCAGCTTAGGGGCAAGACAGGACGGACTCCTAGCCAAAAACATTCAGTACTTC.

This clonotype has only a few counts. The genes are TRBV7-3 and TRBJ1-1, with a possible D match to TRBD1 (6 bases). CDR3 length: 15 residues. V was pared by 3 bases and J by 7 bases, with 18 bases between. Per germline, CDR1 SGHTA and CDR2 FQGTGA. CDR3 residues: CASSLTFWGGGEAFF. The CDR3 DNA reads TGTGCCAGCAGCTTGACCTTCTGGGGAGGGGGTGAAGCTTTCTTT.

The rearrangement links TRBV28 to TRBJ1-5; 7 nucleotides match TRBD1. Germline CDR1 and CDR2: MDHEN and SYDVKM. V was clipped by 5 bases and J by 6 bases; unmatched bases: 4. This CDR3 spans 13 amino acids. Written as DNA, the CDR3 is TGTGCCAGCAGTCTAACAGGGGTTCAGCCCCAGCATTTT. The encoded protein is CASSLTGVQPQHF. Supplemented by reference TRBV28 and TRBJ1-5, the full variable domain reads DVKVTQSSRYLVKRTGEKVFLECVQDMDHENMFWYRQDPGLGLRLIYFSYDVKMKEKGDIPEGYSVSREKKERFSLILESASTNQTSMYLCASSLTGVQPQHFGDGTRLSIL.